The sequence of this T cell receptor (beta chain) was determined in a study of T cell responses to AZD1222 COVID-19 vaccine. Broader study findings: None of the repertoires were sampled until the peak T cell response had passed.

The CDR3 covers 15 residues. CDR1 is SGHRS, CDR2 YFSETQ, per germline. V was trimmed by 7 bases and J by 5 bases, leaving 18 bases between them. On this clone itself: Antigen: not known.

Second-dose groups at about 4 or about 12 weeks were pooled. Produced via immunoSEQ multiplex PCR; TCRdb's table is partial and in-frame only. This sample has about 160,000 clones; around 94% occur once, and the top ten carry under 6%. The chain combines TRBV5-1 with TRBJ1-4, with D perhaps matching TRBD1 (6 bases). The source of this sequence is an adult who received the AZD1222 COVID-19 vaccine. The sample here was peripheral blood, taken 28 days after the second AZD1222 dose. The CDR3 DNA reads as TGCGCCAGCCAACGTCTAGGGGGGGAAAATGAAAAACTGTTTTTT. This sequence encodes CASQRLGGENEKLFF.